This TCR beta chain stems from a study of blood T cell repertoires in COVID-19. Overall study: The United States, Italy and Spain supplied acute and convalescent COVID-19 samples. T cells, B-cell-depleted T cells, or PBMCs supplied cDNA or gDNA.

Authors' methods: By means of reference gene primer amplification, nucleated cell counts were estimated. Sequencing was performed with immunoSEQ multiplex PCR; in TCRdb, only in-frame clones are kept and a portion is missing. The V and J calls and clone size are taken from that table; D and trimming were inferred from the DNA. The sample includes around 280,000 clones, about 82% seen only once; the top ten take around 4%. In germline, CDR1 is LNHDA, CDR2 SQIVND (reference sequence). After removal of 4 bases from V and 0 bases from J, the junction contained 7 bases not matched to a gene. The CDR3 is made up of 19 amino acids.

The rearrangement links TRBV19 to TRBJ2-6, with 12 bases identical to TRBD2. Material: peripheral blood. This sequence originates from a woman aged 45-60 years with active or convalescent COVID-19. Here the CDR3 reads CASSTFTSGRSSGANVLTF. CDR3 DNA sequence: TGTGCCAGTAGTACCTTCACTAGCGGGAGGTCCTCTGGGGCCAACGTCCTGACTTTC. The full variable domain, rest sourced from reference TRBV19 and TRBJ2-6, is DGGITQSPKYLFRKEGQNVTLSCEQNLNHDAMYWYRQDPGQGLRLIYYSQIVNDFQKGDIAEGYSVSREKKESFPLTVTSAQKNPTAFYLCASSTFTSGRSSGANVLTFGAGSRLTVL.